These 32 T cell receptor beta chains share one sample of origin, sequenced in a study of cytomegalovirus exposure and HLA in healthy donors. Both 60 Vbeta primers and 13 Jbeta primers went into the PCR. TCRdb's table, derived via immunoSEQ multiplex PCR, lists solely in-frame clones and lacks some. The sample has under 200,000 clones; around 88% are singletons. The specimen sequenced was PBMCs. The receptors originated from a woman aged 18-29 years in good health and CMV-seronegative.

The chain recombines TRBV28 with TRBJ2-7, with 9 bases identical to TRBD1. The CDR3 loop spans 15 amino acids. Germline values: CDR1 MDHEN, CDR2 SYDVKM. J lost 5 bases, V lost 6 bases, and 11 bases had no gene match. The CDR3 sequence is CASSPAQGAMDEQYF. The CDR3 DNA reads as TGTGCCAGCAGCCCCGCACAGGGGGCTATGGACGAGCAGTACTTC.

The rearrangement links TRBV28 to TRBJ1-5, with D perhaps matching TRBD1 (6 bases). CDR1 is MDHEN, CDR2 SYDVKM, per germline. The CDR3 covers 14 residues. V was cut by 4 bases and J by 6 bases, with 13 bases left in between. DNA for the CDR3: TGTGCCAGCAGTTACCACAGGGATACTCAGCCCCAGCATTTT. Translation gives CASSYHRDTQPQHF.

The chain joins TRBV2 to TRBJ1-1; D ambiguous. Germline CDR1 and CDR2: SNHLY and FYNNEI. The CDR3 extends over 14 amino acids. Deletions cut 6 bases from V and 3 bases from J, with 14 bases between. CDR3: CASSSSNRDTEAFF. CDR3 DNA sequence: TGTGCCAGCAGCTCGTCAAATCGGGACACTGAAGCTTTCTTT.

The V and J genes are TRBV5-1 and TRBJ2-5; 8 bases fit TRBD2. The J call may not be correct, given that the DNA end is closer to TRBJ2-7. The CDR3 extends over 16 amino acids. Germline V lookup: CDR1 SGHRS, CDR2 YFSETQ. This CDR3 is CASSLASGLASYEQYF. DNA of the CDR3: TGCGCCAGCAGCTTGGCCTCTGGACTAGCCTCCTACGAGCAGTACTTC.

The V call is TRBV5-1, the J call TRBJ2-7; TRBD1 is a possible D gene (5 bases). V lost 4 bases, J lost 1 base, and 12 bases lay in between. CDR3 length: 14 amino acids. Per germline, CDR1 SGHRS and CDR2 YFSETQ. DNA for the CDR3: TGCGCCAGCAGCCCGATGACAGTTTCCTACGAGCAGTACTTC. Amino acid sequence: CASSPMTVSYEQYF.

The chain has TRBV6-5 and TRBJ2-5; 8 positions agree with TRBD2. The CDR3 totals 14 residues. Per the germline V gene, CDR1 is MNHEY and CDR2 is SVGAGI. V lost 5 bases and J lost 11; bases outside the gene matches: 13. The CDR3 DNA follows: TGTGCCAGCAGTCCTACCGGGACTAGGGGTGAGCAGTACTTC. Protein: CASSPTGTRGEQYF.

V usage is TRBV6-1 and J usage is TRBJ2-1, with 9 bases aligning to TRBD2. This CDR3 has 16 residues. The germline gives CDR1 MNHNS, CDR2 SASEGT. V trimming: 4 bases; J trimming: 3 bases; junction bases outside the gene matches: 7. CDR3: CASSAGLAGNYNEQFF. In nucleotides, the CDR3 is TGTGCCAGCAGTGCCGGGCTAGCGGGGAACTACAATGAGCAGTTCTTC.

The rearrangement joins TRBV5-1 to TRBJ2-5, with D possibly being TRBD2 (5 bases). Per the germline V gene, CDR1 is SGHRS and CDR2 is YFSETQ. The length of the CDR3 is 16 residues. Between the trimmed V and J ends, which lost 0 bases and 9 bases, there was a span of 21 bases. CDR3 sequence reads: CASSLGVSDLARSQYF. The CDR3 DNA is TGCGCCAGCAGCTTGGGAGTTAGCGACCTCGCCAGGTCCCAGTACTTC.

The genes are TRBV28 and TRBJ1-2; 7 bases are a match to TRBD1. CDR1 and CDR2 from the germline V gene are MDHEN and SYDVKM. The CDR3 runs to 16 residues. V lost 6 bases and J lost 8; bases outside the gene matches: 18. The CDR3 loop is CASSLPRGQWAYGYTF. CDR3 DNA: TGTGCCAGCAGCCTCCCCAGGGGACAGTGGGCGTACGGCTACACCTTC.

The chain recombines TRBV5-1 with TRBJ2-5; 10 nucleotides match TRBD2. With 2 bases clipped from V and 3 bases from J, the junction kept 1 base outside the gene matches. This CDR3 has 14 residues. The germline V gene encodes CDR1 SGHRS and CDR2 YFSETQ. CDR3 amino acids: CASSLTSGEETQYF. In nucleotides, the CDR3 is TGCGCCAGCAGCTTAACTAGCGGGGAAGAGACCCAGTACTTC.

CDR3 nucleotides: TGTGCCAGCAGTGACAGGACCTACGAGCAGTACTTC. As protein: CASSDRTYEQYF. The chain employs TRBV28 and TRBJ2-7; D possibly corresponds to TRBD1 (6 bases). The CDR3 loop spans 12 amino acids. With 5 bases removed from V and 2 bases from J, the gap between germline ends came to 7 bases. The germline V gene has CDR1 MDHEN and CDR2 SYDVKM.

The CDR3 reads CAWSGQGSPYNEQFF. As DNA, the CDR3 is TGTGCCTGGAGTGGACAGGGGTCCCCCTACAATGAGCAGTTCTTC. V gene TRBV30 combines with J gene TRBJ2-1; 8 bases match TRBD1. The V gene end was trimmed by 1 base and the J gene end by 2 bases; junction bases not matched to a gene: 4. The CDR3 has 15 amino acids. Germline V gives CDR1 GTSNPN, CDR2 SVGIG (reference sequence). Based on the CDR3 plus reference TRBV30 and TRBJ2-1, the full variable domain is SQTIHQWPATLVQPVGSPLSLECTVEGTSNPNLYWYRQAAGRGLQLLFYSVGIGQISSEVPQNLSASRPQDRQFILSSKKLLLSDSGFYLCAWSGQGSPYNEQFFGPGTRLTVL.

V usage is TRBV4-1 and J usage is TRBJ2-1, with TRBD1 matching 9 bases. CDR1 MGHRA and CDR2 YSYEKL come from the germline V gene. The V segment lost 3 bases and the J segment 6 bases; nucleotides outside the gene matches: 6. The length of the CDR3 is 15 residues. DNA of the CDR3: TGCGCCAGCAGCCAGAGGACAGGGGAGCTCAATGAGCAGTTCTTC. Translated, it gives CASSQRTGELNEQFF.

The V and J genes are TRBV29-1 and TRBJ2-7, with TRBD1 as a possible D gene (9 bases). V shed 7 bases and J shed 6 bases, with 25 bases lying between them. CDR3 length equals 15 residues. Germline assignment: CDR1 SQVTM and CDR2 ANQGSEA. The CDR3 reads CSAGGGRTGVTEQYF. The DNA for the CDR3 is TGCAGCGCCGGGGGGGGGCGGACAGGGGTAACCGAGCAGTACTTC.

The chain uses TRBV2 and TRBJ1-1; no clear D gene. Germline values: CDR1 SNHLY, CDR2 FYNNEI. V shed 2 bases and J shed 3 bases, with 7 bases lying between them. The CDR3 contains 13 residues. CDR3 bases: TGTGCCAGCAGTGAATACGGGGACACTGAAGCTTTCTTT. Amino acid sequence: CASSEYGDTEAFF.

The rearrangement links TRBV19 to TRBJ1-1, with D possibly matching TRBD1 (6 bases). V was trimmed by 6 bases and J by 4 bases, leaving 15 bases between them. Germline V CDR1 and CDR2: LNHDA, SQIVND (reference sequence). The CDR3 extends over 14 amino acids. CDR3 amino acids: CASRPGVFGTEAFF. CDR3 nucleotides: TGTGCCAGTAGGCCAGGGGTTTTCGGCACTGAAGCTTTCTTT. The whole variable domain, remainder taken from reference TRBV19 and TRBJ1-1, is DGGITQSPKYLFRKEGQNVTLSCEQNLNHDAMYWYRQDPGQGLRLIYYSQIVNDFQKGDIAEGYSVSREKKESFPLTVTSAQKNPTAFYLCASRPGVFGTEAFFGQGTRLTVV.

The genes are TRBV27 and TRBJ1-2, with D unclear. Between the trimmed V and J ends, which lost 4 bases and 1 base, there was a span of 10 bases. In germline, CDR1 is MNHEY, CDR2 SMNVEV (reference sequence). The CDR3 spans 14 residues. CDR3 DNA: TGTGCCAGCAGTTCCAGAACAGTTAACTATGGCTACACCTTC. Protein sequence: CASSSRTVNYGYTF.

This chain links TRBV13 with TRBJ2-5, with TRBD2 identical over 8 bases. The length of the CDR3 is 14 residues. Germline assignment: CDR1 PRHDT and CDR2 FYEKMQ (reference sequence). V was clipped by 2 bases and J by 6 bases; unmatched bases: 5. CDR3 sequence reads: CASSLNGGGQTQYF. The DNA for the CDR3 is TGTGCCAGCAGCTTAAACGGGGGGGGGCAGACCCAGTACTTC.

The CDR3 DNA reads as TGTGCCAGCAGCACGGGACTAGCGGGGGGGTCCCAGTTCTTC. Translation: CASSTGLAGGSQFF. The chain recombines TRBV7-2 with TRBJ2-1; the match to TRBD2 covers 16 bases. The CDR3 is 14 residues long. In germline, CDR1 is SGHTA, CDR2 FQGNSA. V shed 5 bases, J shed 13 bases, and the junction held 5 bases outside the gene matches.

This chain connects TRBV5-1 to TRBJ1-2, with D unresolved. The CDR3 is 15 amino acids. Between the trimmed V and J ends, which lost 0 bases and 7 bases, there was a span of 16 bases. Germline assignment: CDR1 SGHRS and CDR2 YFSETQ. The CDR3 DNA follows: TGCGCCAGCAGCTTGGACGGGGTTGTATTAGGTGGCTACACCTTC. This encodes CASSLDGVVLGGYTF.

The chain recombines TRBV9 with TRBJ1-5; D is uncertain. The V end was cut by 4 bases, the J end by 0 bases, with 8 bases between. The length of the CDR3 is 14 residues. Germline V gives CDR1 SGDLS, CDR2 YYNGEE. For the CDR3, the DNA is TGTGCCAGCAGCCTAGGCAGTAGCAATCAGCCCCAGCATTTT. It encodes CASSLGSSNQPQHF.

The rearrangement uses TRBV7-9 and TRBJ1-2; TRBD1 matches 9 bases. Germline-derived CDR1 and CDR2 are SEHNR and FQNEAQ (reference sequence). The CDR3 is made up of 16 amino acids. J lost 4 bases, V lost 5 bases, and 11 bases had no gene match. CDR3 region: CASSRRGQGYTYGYTF. The CDR3 nucleotides are TGTGCCAGCAGCCGTCGGGGACAGGGATATACCTATGGCTACACCTTC.

The rearrangement joins TRBV6-6 to TRBJ2-7; 9 bases agree with TRBD1. After removal of 5 bases from V and 5 bases from J, the junction contained 1 base not matched to a gene. The CDR3 sequence is 12 residues long. CDR1 is MNHNY, CDR2 SVGAGI, per germline (reference sequence). CDR3 region: CASSRDRDEQYF. CDR3 DNA sequence: TGTGCCAGCAGTCGGGACAGGGACGAGCAGTACTTC.

The V gene is TRBV2, the J gene TRBJ1-4; possibly TRBD1 for D (6 bases). From germline, CDR1 is SNHLY and CDR2 FYNNEI. The CDR3 is made up of 17 amino acids. V lost 7 bases and J lost 8, with 26 bases in between. CDR3 protein: CASKKNLRRGAGEKLFF. In DNA, the CDR3 is TGTGCCAGCAAGAAGAACCTACGGCGGGGGGCTGGCGAAAAACTGTTTTTT.

The J gene is TRBJ2-7, the V gene TRBV4-1; no reliable D call. Trimming pared 6 bases from V and 0 bases from J, leaving 12 bases between. CDR1 is MGHRA and CDR2 is YSYEKL in the germline V gene. This CDR3 has 14 amino acids. The CDR3 DNA reads TGCGCCAGCAGTCCGGCGGATCGCTCCTACGAGCAGTACTTC. Translation gives CASSPADRSYEQYF.

The chain employs TRBV6-6 and TRBJ2-7; TRBD1 aligns across 8 bases. The trim removed 7 bases at V and 0 bases at J, leaving 11 bases unmatched. CDR3 length equals 16 residues. CDR1 is MNHNY, CDR2 SVGAGI, per germline (reference sequence). The CDR3 region is CASTKPTGAFSYEQYF. As DNA, the CDR3 is TGTGCCAGCACCAAACCGACAGGGGCCTTCTCCTACGAGCAGTACTTC.

This chain links TRBV4-1 with TRBJ2-1, with D maybe TRBD1 (5 bases). The length of the CDR3 is 14 residues. Trimming took off 1 base at V and 4 bases at J, with 8 bases between the two ends. CDR1 and CDR2 (germline): MGHRA, YSYEKL. The CDR3 reads CASSQAGNYNEQFF. CDR3 DNA sequence: TGCGCCAGCAGCCAAGCAGGGAATTACAATGAGCAGTTCTTC.

This chain joins TRBV6-5 and TRBJ2-3; D remains ambiguous. This CDR3 is 13 amino acids long. Looked up from germline, CDR1 is MNHEY and CDR2 is SVGAGI. Trimming cost V 7 bases and J 4 bases, with 12 bases left between them. The CDR3 DNA sequence: TGTGCCAGCACGGGTAGGCTGGCAGATACGCAGTATTTT. It specifies CASTGRLADTQYF.

The rearrangement links TRBV9 to TRBJ1-4, with TRBD1 matching 8 bases. Germline V CDR1 and CDR2: SGDLS, YYNGEE. This CDR3 is 15 amino acids long. V shed 3 bases, J shed 3 bases, and the junction held 4 bases outside the gene matches. This CDR3 reads CASSEQGGPNEKLFF. The CDR3 DNA sequence: TGTGCCAGCAGCGAACAGGGGGGGCCTAATGAAAAACTGTTTTTT.

The V call is TRBV9, the J call TRBJ2-7; TRBD2 aligns across 9 bases. The CDR3 runs to 17 residues. With V trimmed by 0 bases and J by 3 bases, 10 bases remained unmatched. CDR1 SGDLS and CDR2 YYNGEE come from the germline V gene. The CDR3 coding sequence is TGTGCCAGCAGCGTAGGGAGGCGAGCGGGAGGCCACTACGAGCAGTACTTC. It codes for CASSVGRRAGGHYEQYF. The full variable domain, with the rest looked up from reference TRBV9 and TRBJ2-7, is DSGVTQTPKHLITATGQRVTLRCSPRSGDLSVYWYQQSLDQGLQFLIQYYNGEERAKGNILERFSAQQFPDLHSELNLSSLELGDSALYFCASSVGRRAGGHYEQYFGPGTRLTVT.

The chain is built from TRBV28 and TRBJ1-1; D is undetermined. V gave up 1 base and J gave up 0 bases, with 6 bases separating them. The CDR3 is made up of 14 amino acids. Germline V gene lookup returns CDR1 MDHEN and CDR2 SYDVKM. The CDR3: CASSLSIMNTEAFF. The CDR3 DNA follows: TGTGCCAGCAGTTTATCTATAATGAACACTGAAGCTTTCTTT.

This sequence joins TRBV5-1 and TRBJ2-7; D gene ambiguous. V shed 0 bases and J shed 0 bases, with 4 bases lying between them. The CDR3 spans 13 residues. Germline CDR1 and CDR2: SGHRS and YFSETQ. The CDR3 protein is CASSLEHSYEQYF. CDR3 in DNA: TGCGCCAGCAGCTTGGAACACTCCTACGAGCAGTACTTC.